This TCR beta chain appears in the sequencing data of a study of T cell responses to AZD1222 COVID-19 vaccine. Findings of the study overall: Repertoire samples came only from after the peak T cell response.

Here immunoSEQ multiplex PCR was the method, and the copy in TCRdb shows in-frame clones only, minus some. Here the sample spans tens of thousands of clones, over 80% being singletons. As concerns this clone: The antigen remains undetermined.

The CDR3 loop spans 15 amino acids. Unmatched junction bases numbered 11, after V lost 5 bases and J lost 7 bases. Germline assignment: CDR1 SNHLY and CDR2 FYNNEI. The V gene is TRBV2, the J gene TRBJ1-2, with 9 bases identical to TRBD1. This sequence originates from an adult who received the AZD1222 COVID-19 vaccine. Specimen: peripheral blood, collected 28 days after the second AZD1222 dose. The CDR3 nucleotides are TGTGCCAGCAGTACAGACAGGGGGAAATTCGGTGGCTACACCTTC. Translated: CASSTDRGKFGGYTF.